What follows are 21 T cell receptor beta chains derived from one specimen sequenced in a study of blood T cell repertoires in COVID-19. TCRdb's copy holds only in-frame clones and misses some; the assay was immunoSEQ multiplex PCR. The sample lists a few hundred thousand clones, roughly 86% occurring once. Sequenced input: peripheral blood. All receptors come from a human donor with acute or convalescent COVID-19. The donor label of this sample is uncertain.

The chain is built from TRBV6-5 and TRBJ1-1; 11 nucleotides line up with TRBD1. This CDR3 is 15 amino acids long. The germline V gene encodes CDR1 MNHEY and CDR2 SVGAGI. V was pared by 2 bases and J by 7 bases, with 6 bases of the junction left unmatched. DNA of the CDR3: TGTGCCAGCAGTTACGTCGGACAGGGGGCGCATGAAGCTTTCTTT. Translating it yields CASSYVGQGAHEAFF.

This chain uses TRBV6-2 or TRBV6-3 with TRBJ1-4; D is ambiguous. Germline CDR1 and CDR2: MNHEY and SVGEGT. Trimming took 2 bases from V and 5 from J, leaving 21 bases between them. The CDR3 length is 18 residues. The CDR3 reads CASSYPTLGRRANEKLFF. The CDR3 nucleotides are TGTGCCAGCAGTTACCCTACACTAGGACGGCGGGCGAATGAAAAACTGTTTTTT.

The chain carries TRBV5-1 and TRBJ1-3; D is ambiguous. The CDR3 length is 13 residues. Germline CDR1 and CDR2: SGHRS and YFSETQ. V was shortened by 0 bases and J by 3 bases, with 4 bases between the two germline ends. The CDR3 region has the DNA TGCGCCAGCAGCTTGGACAGTGGAAACACCATATATTTT. Protein product: CASSLDSGNTIYF. The full variable domain, with the rest looked up from reference TRBV5-1 and TRBJ1-3, is KAGVTQTPRYLIKTRGQQVTLSCSPISGHRSVSWYQQTPGQGLQFLFEYFSETQRNKGNFPGRFSGRQFSNSRSEMNVSTLELGDSALYLCASSLDSGNTIYFGEGSWLTVV.

V and J are TRBV2 and TRBJ1-5, with D perhaps matching TRBD1 (6 bases). The germline gives CDR1 SNHLY, CDR2 FYNNEI. V was pared by 6 bases and J by 6 bases, with 18 bases between. CDR3 size: 15 residues. CDR3 DNA sequence: TGTGCCAGCAGCATGGGGGCTCAATGGACTCAGCCCCAGCATTTT. As protein: CASSMGAQWTQPQHF. Full variable domain (missing parts from reference TRBV2 and TRBJ1-5): EPEVTQTPSHQVTQMGQEVILRCVPISNHLYFYWYRQILGQKVEFLVSFYNNEISEKSEIFDDQFSVERPDGSNFTLKIRSTKLEDSAMYFCASSMGAQWTQPQHFGDGTRLSIL.

The genes are TRBV7-8 and TRBJ1-6, with a tentative D call TRBD1 (6 bases). Germline loops: CDR1 SGHVS, CDR2 FQNEAQ. V dropped 5 bases and J dropped 10 bases, with 15 bases sitting between them. The CDR3 is 14 amino acids. CDR3 DNA sequence: TGTGCCAGCAGCCAAGGGGGATCCGGATCACCCCTCCACTTT. It specifies CASSQGGSGSPLHF.

The chain uses TRBV28 and TRBJ1-2; 9 bases map to TRBD1. This CDR3 is built from 18 residues. The junction had 20 bases not matched to a gene; V was cut back by 6 bases and J by 6 bases. CDR1 and CDR2 (germline): MDHEN, SYDVKM. The CDR3 DNA follows: TGTGCCAGCAGCTACCGGGGCCTGGGGACAGGGTGGCGGCATGGCTACACCTTC. Translation: CASSYRGLGTGWRHGYTF.

This sequence joins TRBV29-1 and TRBJ1-1, with D unresolved. Germline CDR1 and CDR2: SQVTM and ANQGSEA. The CDR3 loop spans 13 amino acids. The V gene lost 4 bases and the J gene lost 0 bases, with 9 bases spanning the gap. CDR3 protein: CSVVKPLNTEAFF. The CDR3 nucleotides are TGCAGCGTTGTGAAGCCCCTGAACACTGAAGCTTTCTTT.

This clone was found a few times. The same CDR3 is also encoded by other DNA sequences in this sample. Here the CDR3 DNA reads TGCGCCAGCAGCTTAACTAGCGGGGGTTACAATGAGCAGTTCTTC. Amino acid sequence: CASSLTSGGYNEQFF. The V call is TRBV5-1, the J call TRBJ2-1, with 11 bases lining up with TRBD2. Germline V gene sequence: CDR1 SGHRS, CDR2 YFSETQ. The V segment lost 2 bases and the J segment 4 bases; nucleotides outside the gene matches: 2. CDR3 size: 15 residues.

V gene TRBV28 combines with J gene TRBJ1-5; no definite D call. V dropped 2 bases and J dropped 3 bases, with 17 bases sitting between them. Germline V lookup: CDR1 MDHEN, CDR2 SYDVKM. CDR3 size: 17 residues. DNA of the CDR3: TGTGCCAGCAGTTTACGACTTATCGGAGGCGCCAATCAGCCCCAGCATTTT. This translates into CASSLRLIGGANQPQHF.

This clone has just one count. The chain couples TRBV30 to TRBJ1-6, with 8 bases fitting TRBD1. The CDR3 is 15 residues long. The V and J ends lost 4 bases and 10 bases, in that order; junction bases with no gene match: 12. Germline CDR1 reads GTSNPN; CDR2 reads SVGIG (reference sequence). DNA for the CDR3: TGTGCCTGGAACGGCCGTGGACAGGGTCGGTCACCCCTCCACTTT. Protein: CAWNGRGQGRSPLHF.

The CDR3 here is CASSGGGRLNTEAFF. The CDR3 DNA is TGTGCCAGCAGCGGGGGCGGTCGGTTAAACACTGAAGCTTTCTTT. The chain carries TRBV9 and TRBJ1-1; possibly TRBD1 for D (5 bases). The germline V gene encodes CDR1 SGDLS and CDR2 YYNGEE. CDR3 length: 15 residues. Trimming removed 3 bases at V and 2 bases at J, with 14 bases between.

The rearrangement joins TRBV4-2 to TRBJ1-2, with 12 bases aligning to TRBD1. The germline CDR1 and CDR2 sequences are LGHNA and YNFKEQ. This CDR3 is built from 18 residues. J gave up 3 bases and V 0 bases, and 8 bases lay outside the gene matches. In nucleotides, the CDR3 is TGTGCCAGCAGCCAAGATGTTGGGACAGGGGGCTCTTACTATGGCTACACCTTC. Amino acid sequence: CASSQDVGTGGSYYGYTF.

This sequence joins TRBV2 and TRBJ2-1; D may be TRBD1 (6 bases). The CDR3 consists of 17 residues. Per the germline V gene, CDR1 is SNHLY and CDR2 is FYNNEI. V lost 4 bases and J 5 bases, leaving 21 bases between the germline ends. For the CDR3, the DNA is TGTGCCAGCAGTGTCTCGCCGGGCAGGGGCACCCACAATGAGCAGTTCTTC. Encoded protein: CASSVSPGRGTHNEQFF.

This clone was seen only once. The chain couples TRBV6-6 to TRBJ1-4; TRBD1 might be the D (6 bases). The V end was cut by 5 bases, the J end by 6 bases, with 19 bases between. The germline CDR1 and CDR2 sequences are MNHNY and SVGAGI (reference sequence). The CDR3 has 16 amino acids. Here the CDR3 reads CASSAGVGTQYEKLFF. CDR3 in DNA: TGTGCCAGCAGTGCAGGGGTAGGGACCCAGTATGAAAAACTGTTTTTT.

This sequence joins TRBV11-2 and TRBJ1-1; perhaps TRBD1 as D (5 bases). V was clipped by 5 bases and J by 0 bases, with 16 bases between them. The CDR3 has 16 amino acids. CDR1 is SGHAT and CDR2 is FQNNGV in the germline V gene. The CDR3 region has the DNA TGTGCCAGCAGCACACGACAGACCACTATGAACACTGAAGCTTTCTTT. Its protein is CASSTRQTTMNTEAFF.

The gene calls are TRBV5-5 and TRBJ1-5; possibly TRBD1 for D (5 bases). The CDR3 covers 16 residues. CDR1 SGHKS and CDR2 YYEKEE come from the germline V gene (reference sequence). V was clipped by 1 base and J by 5 bases, with 16 bases between them. The CDR3 spells CASSLSGEARYQPQHF. CDR3 DNA: TGTGCCAGCAGCTTGTCGGGGGAGGCTCGCTATCAGCCCCAGCATTTT.

The chain employs TRBV19 and TRBJ1-2; D uncertain. V was trimmed by 0 bases and J by 8 bases, leaving 13 bases between them. This CDR3 comprises 14 residues. Germline-derived CDR1 and CDR2 are LNHDA and SQIVND (reference sequence). The CDR3 loop reads CASSIDRGDGGYTF. As DNA, the CDR3 is TGTGCCAGTAGTATAGATCGGGGAGACGGCGGCTACACCTTC.

The rearrangement links TRBV20-1 to TRBJ1-2; a possible D gene is TRBD1 (6 bases). V shed 6 bases and J shed 4 bases, with 15 bases lying between them. The germline CDR1 and CDR2 sequences are DFQATT and SNEGSKA (reference sequence). The CDR3 spans 13 residues. The chain's CDR3 is CSASQGTGYGYTF. For the CDR3, the DNA is TGCAGTGCCAGTCAGGGGACGGGCTATGGCTACACCTTC.

The rearrangement joins TRBV4-2 to TRBJ1-4; 7 positions match TRBD1. From germline, CDR1 is LGHNA and CDR2 YNFKEQ. V gave up 2 bases and J gave up 6 bases; unmatched junction bases: 3. The CDR3 spans 14 residues. CDR3 sequence reads: CASSQSGGYEKLFF. The DNA for the CDR3 is TGTGCCAGCAGCCAATCAGGGGGTTATGAAAAACTGTTTTTT.

The V call is TRBV30, the J call TRBJ1-1; D not resolved. The germline V gene has CDR1 GTSNPN and CDR2 SVGIG (reference sequence). Trimming left V 4 bases short and J 1 base short, with 10 bases between. The CDR3 is 13 amino acids. CDR3 residues: CAWIRQTNTEAFF. The CDR3 DNA is TGTGCCTGGATCCGACAAACGAACACTGAAGCTTTCTTT. The complete variable domain, with remaining parts taken from reference TRBV30 and TRBJ1-1, reads SQTIHQWPATLVQPVGSPLSLECTVEGTSNPNLYWYRQAAGRGLQLLFYSVGIGQISSEVPQNLSASRPQDRQFILSSKKLLLSDSGFYLCAWIRQTNTEAFFGQGTRLTVV.

The chain recombines TRBV27 with TRBJ2-7; 10 nucleotides line up with TRBD2. CDR3 length: 16 residues. CDR1 and CDR2 from the germline V gene are MNHEY and SMNVEV (reference sequence). Germline trimming cut 0 bases from V and 4 bases from J; bases unmatched to any gene: 6. CDR3 nucleotides: TGTGCCAGCAGTTTATCAGCTAGCGGGAGAGTTTACGAGCAGTACTTC. Its translation is CASSLSASGRVYEQYF.